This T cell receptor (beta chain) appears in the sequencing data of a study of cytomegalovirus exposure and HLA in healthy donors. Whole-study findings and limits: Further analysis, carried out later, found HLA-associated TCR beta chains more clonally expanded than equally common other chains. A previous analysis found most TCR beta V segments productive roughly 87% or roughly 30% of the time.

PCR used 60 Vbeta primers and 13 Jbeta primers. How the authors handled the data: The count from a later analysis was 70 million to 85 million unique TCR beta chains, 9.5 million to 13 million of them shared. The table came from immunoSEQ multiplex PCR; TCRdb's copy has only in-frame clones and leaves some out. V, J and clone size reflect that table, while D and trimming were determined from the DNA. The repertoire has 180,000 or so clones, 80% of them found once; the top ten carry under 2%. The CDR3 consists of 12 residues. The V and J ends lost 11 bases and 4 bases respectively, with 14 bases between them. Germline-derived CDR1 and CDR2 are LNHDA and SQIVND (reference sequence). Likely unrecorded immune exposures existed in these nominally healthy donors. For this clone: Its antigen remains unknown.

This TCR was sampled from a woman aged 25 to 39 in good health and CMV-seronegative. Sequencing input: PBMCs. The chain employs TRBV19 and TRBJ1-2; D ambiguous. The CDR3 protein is CACYTGAYGYTF. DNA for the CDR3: TGTGCCTGCTATACGGGAGCCTATGGCTACACCTTC.